The 12 T cell receptor beta chains below all came from one sample that was sequenced in a study of cytomegalovirus exposure and HLA in healthy donors. PCR employed 60 Vbeta and 13 Jbeta primers. Sequenced by immunoSEQ multiplex PCR; TCRdb stores in-frame clones only, minus some. The profile shows some 150,000 clones, 60% to 85% of them singletons. The specimen sequenced was PBMCs. These receptors came from a man younger than 45 in good health and CMV-seronegative.

This chain connects TRBV11-2 to TRBJ1-1; 8 positions match TRBD1. V was pared by 4 bases and J by 0 bases, with 4 bases of the junction left unmatched. Germline-derived CDR1 and CDR2 are SGHAT and FQNNGV. The CDR3 runs 15 residues. The CDR3 DNA reads TGTGCCAGCAGCTCCAACAGGGGGGTGAACACTGAAGCTTTCTTT. Translated: CASSSNRGVNTEAFF.

The sample holds one count of this clone. V and J are TRBV28 and TRBJ2-1; D gene ambiguous. This CDR3 is built from 20 residues. V was cut by 3 bases and J by 0 bases, with 24 bases left in between. Germline assignment: CDR1 MDHEN and CDR2 SYDVKM. CDR3 sequence reads: CASSFLGREMSESSYNEQFF. DNA for the CDR3: TGTGCCAGCAGTTTTCTCGGTCGAGAGATGAGCGAGAGCTCCTACAATGAGCAGTTCTTC.

The chain uses TRBV4-1 and TRBJ2-3; TRBD2 agrees at 10 bases. V was clipped by 2 bases and J by 3 bases; unmatched bases: 5. The V gene's germline CDR1 is MGHRA and CDR2 YSYEKL. The CDR3 extends over 16 amino acids. The CDR3 DNA reads as TGCGCCAGCAGCCAACTAGCGGGAGTGAGTACAGATACGCAGTATTTT. Its protein product is CASSQLAGVSTDTQYF.

The rearrangement joins TRBV6-6 to TRBJ2-1; 11 bases agree with TRBD2. V shed 6 bases and J 8 bases; nucleotides not matched to a gene: 9. This CDR3 has 15 residues. Germline-derived CDR1 and CDR2 are MNHNY and SVGAGI (reference sequence). The CDR3 sequence is CASSLLAGVGDEQFF. The CDR3 DNA is TGTGCCAGCAGCTTACTAGCGGGAGTCGGCGATGAGCAGTTCTTC.

The chain uses TRBV9 and TRBJ2-7, with a weak D call TRBD2 (5 bases). CDR1 SGDLS and CDR2 YYNGEE come from the germline V gene. With 2 bases removed from V and 1 base from J, the gap between germline ends came to 13 bases. This CDR3 contains 15 residues. CDR3 bases: TGTGCCAGCAGCGTTACCCCAGACTATTCCTACGAGCAGTACTTC. Translated: CASSVTPDYSYEQYF.

The chain couples TRBV28 to TRBJ1-2; 7 nucleotides agree with TRBD1. V lost 7 bases to trimming and J lost 7 bases; unmatched junction nucleotides: 15. The V gene's germline CDR1 is MDHEN and CDR2 SYDVKM. This CDR3 is built from 15 residues. The CDR3 DNA reads as TGTGCCAGCACCACCGGGGGTAGGGGGCTCTCTGGCTACACCTTC. Encoded protein: CASTTGGRGLSGYTF.

The rearrangement uses TRBV23-1 and TRBJ2-2; TRBD1 matches 10 bases. TRBV23-1 is an open reading frame whose function is uncertain. V gave up 6 bases and J gave up 5 bases; unmatched junction bases: 12. This CDR3 spans 17 amino acids. CDR3 bases: TGCGCCAGCAGGCGAACCGGGACAGGGGTTTGGACCGGGGAGCTGTTTTTT. Translation gives CASRRTGTGVWTGELFF.

The chain joins TRBV6-5 to TRBJ2-3; no clear D gene. The V and J ends lost 5 bases and 3 bases respectively, with 6 bases between them. This CDR3 has 12 residues. Germline CDR1 and CDR2: MNHEY and SVGAGI. In DNA, the CDR3 is TGTGCCAGCAGTCACAGAACAGATACGCAGTATTTT. It codes for CASSHRTDTQYF.

This rearrangement joins TRBV28 to TRBJ1-5, with 9 positions matching TRBD1. Germline V gene sequence: CDR1 MDHEN, CDR2 SYDVKM. The CDR3 runs to 17 residues. J lost 3 bases, V lost 6 bases, and 12 bases had no gene match. The CDR3 region is CASRIRDRAFSNQPQHF. CDR3 nucleotides: TGTGCCAGCAGAATCCGGGACAGGGCCTTCTCCAATCAGCCCCAGCATTTT. Full variable domain (missing parts from reference TRBV28 and TRBJ1-5): DVKVTQSSRYLVKRTGEKVFLECVQDMDHENMFWYRQDPGLGLRLIYFSYDVKMKEKGDIPEGYSVSREKKERFSLILESASTNQTSMYLCASRIRDRAFSNQPQHFGDGTRLSIL.

The chain employs TRBV9 and TRBJ2-5; 11 bases fit TRBD2. The CDR3 loop spans 16 amino acids. Germline-derived CDR1 and CDR2 are SGDLS and YYNGEE. V dropped 0 bases and J dropped 5; count of bases not matched to a gene: 6. CDR3 DNA sequence: TGTGCCAGCAGCGTAGGACTAGCGGGGAACGGGGAGACCCAGTACTTC. It specifies CASSVGLAGNGETQYF.

The chain employs TRBV7-2 and TRBJ2-5; 7 nucleotides match TRBD1. CDR3 length: 16 residues. Germline V gene lookup returns CDR1 SGHTA and CDR2 FQGNSA. V shed 1 base, J shed 1 base, and the junction held 6 bases outside the gene matches. CDR3 residues: CASSLGGRGIQETQYF. The CDR3 bases are TGTGCCAGCAGCTTAGGCGGCAGGGGGATCCAAGAGACCCAGTACTTC.

The chain links TRBV7-9 to TRBJ2-3, with TRBD2 as a possible D gene (5 bases). V dropped 7 bases and J dropped 0 bases, with 11 bases sitting between them. CDR3 size: 14 residues. Germline V lookup: CDR1 SEHNR, CDR2 FQNEAQ (reference sequence). CDR3 residues: CASNPSISTDTQYF. The CDR3 DNA sequence: TGTGCCAGCAACCCTAGCATAAGCACAGATACGCAGTATTTT.